This T cell receptor beta chain was recorded in a study of blood T cell repertoires in COVID-19. Looking at the study overall: PBMCs, B-cell-depleted T cells, or T cells were the source of the cDNA or gDNA that made up the material.

The age range of participants was about 18 to 90 years, with residence in roughly 25 US areas. Cohorts were assigned according to the clinical history that participants reported. Germline V gene lookup returns CDR1 LGHNT and CDR2 FRNRAP. V lost 3 bases to trimming and J lost 6 bases; unmatched junction nucleotides: 5. This CDR3 contains 15 residues. Some clones are missing from TCRdb's copy, which holds only in-frame ones; the method was immunoSEQ multiplex PCR. The sample carries 450,000 to 500,000 clones, roughly 87% recorded once. The chain employs TRBV12-5 and TRBJ2-2; 9 bases align to TRBD2. The sequenced sample consisted of PBMCs or T cells enriched from blood (not recorded which). The TCR sequence derives from a woman aged 18-35 years who had recovered from COVID-19. Here the CDR3 reads CASGLYAGGPGELFF. CDR3 DNA: TGTGCTAGTGGTTTATATGCGGGGGGGCCCGGGGAGCTGTTTTTT. Drawing the rest from reference TRBV12-5 and TRBJ2-2, the complete variable domain is DARVTQTPRHKVTEMGQEVTMRCQPILGHNTVFWYRQTMMQGLELLAYFRNRAPLDDSGMPKDRFSAEMPDATLATLKIQPSEPRDSAVYFCASGLYAGGPGELFFGEGSRLTVL.